This T cell receptor (beta chain) was found in a study of blood T cell repertoires in COVID-19. For the study at large: The origin of the acute and convalescent COVID-19 samples was the United States, Italy and Spain. Sample material is recorded as cDNA or gDNA derived from T cells, B-cell-depleted T cells, or PBMCs.

The ends were cut back, 0 bases at V and 0 bases at J, with 7 bases in the middle. The germline V gene has CDR1 SGHRS and CDR2 YFSETQ. This CDR3 comprises 15 residues. Method: immunoSEQ multiplex PCR; TCRdb's copy keeps in-frame clones and lacks some. Here the sample spans about 81,000 clones, 89% being singletons. The source is a man between 65 and 85 years old with active or convalescent COVID-19. This chain uses TRBV5-1 with TRBJ2-1, with D perhaps TRBD2 (6 bases). The sequenced sample consisted of peripheral blood. CDR3 sequence (DNA): TGCGCCAGCAGCTTGGACGGGAGCTCCTACAATGAGCAGTTCTTC. Translated, it gives CASSLDGSSYNEQFF.